A selection of T cell receptor beta chains follows, all from one sample in a study of T cells and copy number aberrations in small-cell lung cancer. Method: immunoSEQ multiplex PCR; TCRdb's copy keeps in-frame clones and lacks some. The table shows a few thousand clones, with over 80% occurring only once. Sequencing was done on a sample of normal tissue next to the tumor. The receptors were sampled from a man aged 40-49 years with small cell lung cancer. Both conserved end residues are part of each CDR3. Fields, in order: J gene, D gene, clone size, V gene, CDR3 DNA, CDR3 protein. A D gene is named only where the DNA matches it firmly. Not all rows give a size; the values are once, few, many and, for expanded clones, a class.

TRBJ2-2,TRBD2,NA,TRBV30,TGTGCCTGGAGGATAGCGGGAGCGAGGACCGGGGAGCTGTTTTTT,CAWRIAGARTGELFF
TRBJ2-7,NA,NA,TRBV6-5,TGTGCCAGCAGTTGGTCCCTGGACAGTGCCTACGAGCAGTACTTC,CASSWSLDSAYEQYF
TRBJ2-1,TRBD2,NA,TRBV9,TGTGCCAGCAGCGTAGATGGACTAGCGGGGTACAATGAGCAGTTCTTC,CASSVDGLAGYNEQFF
TRBJ1-1,TRBD1,NA,TRBV6-5,TGTGCCAGCAGTTACGGGACAGGGAAAACTGAAGCTTTCTTT,CASSYGTGKTEAFF
TRBJ2-7,TRBD2,NA,TRBV4-1,TGCGCCAGCAGCCAAGTGCCTAGCGGGGGGAGCTACGAGCAGTACTTC,CASSQVPSGGSYEQYF
TRBJ2-2,TRBD2,NA,TRBV6-6,TGTGCCAGCACGGGGGGGGCAACGAACACCGGGGAGCTGTTTTTT,CASTGGATNTGELFF
TRBJ2-1,NA,NA,TRBV5-1,TGCGCCAGCAGCTTGCCTGGGGTTAATGAGCAGTTCTTC,CASSLPGVNEQFF
TRBJ2-5,NA,NA,TRBV18,TGTGCCAGCTCACCGGGAGAGACCCAGTACTTC,CASSPGETQYF
TRBJ2-1,TRBD1,NA,TRBV28,TGTGCCAGCTATAGCAGGGGGCCCCACAATGAGCAGTTCTTC,CASYSRGPHNEQFF
TRBJ2-3,TRBD2,large,TRBV9,TGTGCCAGCAGCGCACTGCGGGGGGATACAGATACGCAGTATTTT,CASSALRGDTDTQYF
TRBJ2-3,NA,NA,TRBV6-1,TGTGCCAGCAATCGCCGGGACTCTACAGATACGCAGTATTTT,CASNRRDSTDTQYF
TRBJ1-4,TRBD1,NA,TRBV6-5,TGTGCCAGCAGGACAGGGGGCGGAGATGAAAAACTGTTTTTT,CASRTGGGDEKLFF
TRBJ1-1,NA,NA,TRBV5-1,TGCGCCAGCAGCTTGTTACCCGAGAACACTGAAGCTTTCTTT,CASSLLPENTEAFF
TRBJ2-3,TRBD2,NA,TRBV15,TGTGCCACCAGTGGGGGACTAGCGAGAAGCACAGATACGCAGTATTTT,CATSGGLARSTDTQYF
TRBJ2-2,NA,NA,TRBV7-9,TGTGCCAGCAGCTTAGCGGGGGCCGGGGAGCTGTTTTTT,CASSLAGAGELFF
TRBJ1-1,NA,few,TRBV7-9,TGTGCCAGCAGCTTAGAGCGTTATGGTGACACTGAAGCTTTCTTT,CASSLERYGDTEAFF
TRBJ1-2,TRBD1,NA,TRBV7-9,TGTGCCAGCAGCTTAGCTGGGGACAGGGCTAACTTGGGGTATGGCTACACCTTC,CASSLAGDRANLGYGYTF
TRBJ1-4,NA,NA,TRBV4-3,TGCGCCAGCAGCCAAGAAGGTTGGTGGAGAGGTGAAAAACTGTTTTTT,CASSQEGWWRGEKLFF
TRBJ1-6,NA,NA,TRBV4-1,TGCGCCAGCAGCCAAGTCGTCTTTATAGGGCTCTCCTATAATTCACCCCTCCACTTT,CASSQVVFIGLSYNSPLHF
TRBJ1-4,NA,NA,TRBV4-2,TGTGCCAGCAGCCAAGTGGTCGGAAATGAAAAACTGTTTTTT,CASSQVVGNEKLFF
TRBJ1-3,NA,NA,TRBV29-1,TGCAGCGCCGACAGCGACTCTGGAAACACCATATATTTT,CSADSDSGNTIYF
TRBJ1-1,NA,once,TRBV4-2,TGTGCCAGCAGCCCGGGGTCAGGGCCCGAATCGGGGGCTTTCTTT,CASSPGSGPESGAFF
TRBJ2-7,TRBD2,NA,TRBV5-4,TGTGCCAGCAGCTCCGGGACTAGCGGGAGACGTTCCGAGCAGTACTTC,CASSSGTSGRRSEQYF
TRBJ2-1,NA,NA,TRBV7-9,TGTGCCAGCAGCCTCGATTTGGTCTACAATGAGCAGTTCTTC,CASSLDLVYNEQFF
TRBJ2-7,TRBD1,NA,TRBV27,TGTGCCAGTATCTCGCAGGGGGCACCCTACGAGCAGTACTTC,CASISQGAPYEQYF
TRBJ2-7,NA,NA,TRBV9,TGTGCCAGCAGCGTAGCCTACAGGGCCCCGTTGCACGAGCAGTACTTC,CASSVAYRAPLHEQYF
TRBJ2-5,TRBD2,NA,TRBV5-1,TGCGCCAGCAGCTTGAAAGGACTAGCGGGAGCTCGAGAGACCCAGTACTTC,CASSLKGLAGARETQYF
TRBJ2-3,NA,NA,TRBV11-3,TGTGCCAGCAGCTATACAGGGAATGGAGGCGATACGCAGTATTTT,CASSYTGNGGDTQYF
TRBJ2-3,TRBD1,NA,TRBV2,TGTGCCAGCAGTTGGACAGGGGGAACAGATACGCAGTATTTT,CASSWTGGTDTQYF
TRBJ1-1,NA,NA,TRBV6-1,TGTGCCAGCAGTGAATCAGGAGTGCGGGGGACTGAAGCTTTCTTT,CASSESGVRGTEAFF
TRBJ2-5,NA,NA,TRBV7-2,TGTGCCAGCAGCTTGGATAGCGCCTACCAAGAGACCCAGTACTTC,CASSLDSAYQETQYF
TRBJ2-3,NA,NA,TRBV19,TGTGCCAGTAGTATCTTACCGGGCACAGATACGCAGTATTTT,CASSILPGTDTQYF
TRBJ1-3,NA,few,TRBV6-5,TGTGCCAGCAGTTACTACACAGGGTCTGGAAACACCATATATTTT,CASSYYTGSGNTIYF
TRBJ1-1,NA,NA,TRBV2,TGTGCCAGCAGCGCTTGGTCAGGGGCCCGAAATGAAGCTTTCTTT,CASSAWSGARNEAFF
TRBJ1-2,NA,once,TRBV6-5,TGTGCCAGCAGTTCCTCGGAACTTCCCGACCTCTATGGCTACACCTTC,CASSSSELPDLYGYTF
TRBJ2-1,TRBD2,NA,TRBV7-9,TGTGCCAGCAGTTCACCCGGACTAGCGGGGACTTACAATGAGCAGTTCTTC,CASSSPGLAGTYNEQFF
TRBJ2-5,TRBD2,few,TRBV4-1,TGCGCCAGCAGCCAAGGCATATCTCACGGGGGGATCCAAGAGACCCAGTACTTC,CASSQGISHGGIQETQYF